This T cell receptor (beta chain) was identified during a study of OX40 agonist ivuxolimab in advanced cancers. Looking at the study overall: The dose of intravenous ivuxolimab that patients received every 2 weeks ranged from 0.01 to 10 mg/kg. The diagnoses of dose-escalation patients were hepatocellular carcinoma, melanoma, renal cell or head and neck cancer.

Study-wide results and limits: CD8+ T cells (on average) carried more expanded clones than CD4+ T cells.

The table came from immunoSEQ multiplex PCR; TCRdb's copy has only in-frame clones and leaves some out. The sample lists about 12,000 clones; roughly 77% were seen once. People who had autoimmune disease history or systemic immunosuppression were excluded. This clone is classed as medium-sized. As yet, its antigen is unknown. CDR1 GTSNPN and CDR2 SVGIG come from the germline V gene (reference sequence). The CDR3 is 13 amino acids. The J segment lost 8 bases and the V segment lost 2 bases, leaving 6 bases of the junction unmatched. Sequencing was performed on CD4+ or CD8+ T cells sorted from blood, taken in a trial of the OX40 agonist ivuxolimab. The clonotype was recovered from an adult with an advanced solid tumor such as melanoma, head and neck, liver or kidney cancer. This sequence joins TRBV30 and TRBJ1-1; 9 bases are a match to TRBD1. The chain's CDR3 is CAWSWTGANEAFF. The CDR3 DNA is TGTGCCTGGAGTTGGACAGGGGCGAACGAAGCTTTCTTT. The full variable domain, rest sourced from reference TRBV30 and TRBJ1-1, is SQTIHQWPATLVQPVGSPLSLECTVEGTSNPNLYWYRQAAGRGLQLLFYSVGIGQISSEVPQNLSASRPQDRQFILSSKKLLLSDSGFYLCAWSWTGANEAFFGQGTRLTVV.